The 12 T cell receptor beta chains in this list originate from one sample, sequenced in a study of cytomegalovirus exposure and HLA in healthy donors. PCR used 60 Vbeta primers and 13 Jbeta primers. Method: immunoSEQ multiplex PCR; TCRdb's copy keeps in-frame clones and lacks some. Altogether approximately 150,000 clones are present, under 70% being singletons, with the ten largest covering approximately 2.8%. Sample: PBMCs. These receptors all come from a woman aged 40 to 50 in good health and CMV-seropositive.

The chain links TRBV11-2 to TRBJ2-1, with D unresolved. The CDR3 length is 14 residues. The V gene's germline CDR1 is SGHAT and CDR2 FQNNGV. The V end was cut by 2 bases, the J end by 10 bases, with 15 bases between. CDR3: CASSLLRRVGEQFF. The CDR3 DNA follows: TGTGCCAGCAGCTTATTGCGGCGCGTTGGGGAGCAGTTCTTC.

The CDR3 reads CASSLVEGAGQPQHF. The CDR3 DNA follows: TGTGCCAGCAGCTTAGTAGAGGGTGCGGGTCAGCCCCAGCATTTT. The rearrangement uses TRBV7-2 and TRBJ1-5, with D hard to call. The CDR3 loop spans 15 amino acids. V dropped 1 base and J dropped 6 bases, with 13 bases sitting between them. Germline-derived CDR1 and CDR2 are SGHTA and FQGNSA.

The V call is TRBV28, the J call TRBJ1-5; TRBD1 matches at 9 bases. CDR1 and CDR2 from the germline V gene are MDHEN and SYDVKM. After removal of 0 bases from V and 2 bases from J, the junction contained 5 bases not matched to a gene. There are 17 residues in the CDR3. The DNA of the CDR3 is TGTGCCAGCAGTTTATGGGGACAGGGAGGGGGCAATCAGCCCCAGCATTTT. Its protein is CASSLWGQGGGNQPQHF.

There are a few counts of this clone. The J gene is TRBJ1-1, the V gene TRBV19; 12 positions match TRBD1. The germline V gene has CDR1 LNHDA and CDR2 SQIVND (reference sequence). Trimming at V came to 6 bases and at J to 5 bases, leaving 7 bases not matched to a gene. The CDR3 totals 15 residues. The CDR3 DNA reads as TGTGCCAGTAGACCGGGACAGGGGGCTAAGACTGAAGCTTTCTTT. Residues: CASRPGQGAKTEAFF.

Comments on this clone: In the same sample, other DNA sequences code for this CDR3. This chain connects TRBV19 to TRBJ1-4; D perhaps matches TRBD1 (6 bases). V lost 3 bases, J lost 5 bases, and 10 bases lay in between. Germline V gene lookup returns CDR1 LNHDA and CDR2 SQIVND (reference sequence). The CDR3 runs 14 residues. CDR3 bases: TGTGCCAGTAGTATTGGGCAGGGGAATGAAAAACTGTTTTTT. This sequence encodes CASSIGQGNEKLFF.

DNA for the CDR3: TGTGCCAGCAGCTTGCACCGGGTCGACACTGAAGCTTTCTTT. Translation gives CASSLHRVDTEAFF. The rearrangement uses TRBV11-2 and TRBJ1-1, with D uncertain. Germline V gene lookup returns CDR1 SGHAT and CDR2 FQNNGV. The V end lost 3 bases, the J end lost 3 bases, and 11 bases lay between the germline ends. The CDR3 sequence is 14 residues long.

This rearrangement joins TRBV27 to TRBJ1-1; D is possibly TRBD1 (5 bases). Trimming cost V 3 bases and J 1 base, with 9 bases left between them. This CDR3 is built from 14 residues. Germline V gene data show CDR1 as MNHEY and CDR2 as SMNVEV (reference sequence). The CDR3 nucleotides read TGTGCCAGCAGTTTTGGCAGGGAGAACACTGAAGCTTTCTTT. Translated: CASSFGRENTEAFF.

The rearrangement joins TRBV5-1 to TRBJ1-2; 9 bases align to TRBD1. V lost 0 bases and J lost 4; bases outside the gene matches: 4. There are 15 residues in the CDR3. Looked up from germline, CDR1 is SGHRS and CDR2 is YFSETQ. The CDR3 DNA sequence: TGCGCCAGCAGCTTGGACCCGGACAGGGGCTATGGCTACACCTTC. This encodes CASSLDPDRGYGYTF. Complete variable domain (other parts from reference TRBV5-1 and TRBJ1-2): KAGVTQTPRYLIKTRGQQVTLSCSPISGHRSVSWYQQTPGQGLQFLFEYFSETQRNKGNFPGRFSGRQFSNSRSEMNVSTLELGDSALYLCASSLDPDRGYGYTFGSGTRLTVV.

The chain combines TRBV4-3 with TRBJ2-3, with TRBD2 matching over 10 bases. CDR1 and CDR2 from the germline V gene are LGHNA and YSLEER. V was clipped by 1 base and J by 5 bases; unmatched bases: 3. The CDR3 totals 15 residues. Here the CDR3 reads CASSQGASGGDTQYF. Here the CDR3 DNA reads TGCGCCAGCAGCCAAGGTGCTAGCGGGGGAGATACGCAGTATTTT.

The genes are TRBV19 and TRBJ1-2; weak D call: TRBD1 (5 bases). Germline V CDR1 and CDR2: LNHDA, SQIVND (reference sequence). With 5 bases removed from V and 5 bases from J, the gap between germline ends came to 15 bases. CDR3 length: 14 amino acids. The CDR3 sequence is CASSPPGNEYGYTF. The CDR3 nucleotides read TGTGCCAGTAGTCCCCCAGGGAACGAATATGGCTACACCTTC.

This rearrangement joins TRBV19 to TRBJ2-3; a possible D gene is TRBD2 (6 bases). Trimming removed 4 bases from V and 2 bases from J, with 10 bases in between. The germline V gene encodes CDR1 LNHDA and CDR2 SQIVND (reference sequence). CDR3 size: 14 residues. CDR3 sequence (DNA): TGTGCCAGTAGTACGGGACTTTTCACAGATACGCAGTATTTT. As protein: CASSTGLFTDTQYF.

This clone came up once. V usage is TRBV25-1 and J usage is TRBJ2-7; D is ambiguous. V was shortened by 5 bases and J by 3 bases, with 5 bases between the two germline ends. This CDR3 region has 11 residues. CDR1 MGHDK and CDR2 SYGVNS come from the germline V gene. The CDR3 sequence: CASSLDYEQYF. The CDR3 coding sequence is TGTGCCAGCAGTCTAGACTACGAGCAGTACTTC.